The T cell receptor (beta chain) under discussion was sequenced for a study of T-cell memory formation after mild COVID-19. Constant-segment primers served in 5'RACE that generated TCR alpha and TCR beta cDNA libraries bearing sample barcodes and UMIs. TCRdb re-called the 5' RACE reads through MiXCR, storing one row per CDR3 protein. The sample yields under 300,000 distinct CDR3 sequences, roughly 15% seen once. With 0 bases clipped from V and 7 bases from J, the junction kept 4 bases outside the gene matches. Germline CDR1 is LGHDT and CDR2 is YNNKEL (reference sequence). The CDR3 has 15 amino acids.

Specimen: PBMCs or a T cell subset sorted from them (not recorded which). This receptor was identified in a man in his late teens or twenties who had mild COVID-19 (a few samples of this study predate the infection). Cell type and time point are not known. The V gene is TRBV3-1, the J gene TRBJ1-5, with 9 bases aligning to TRBD1. CDR3 in DNA: TGTGCCAGCAGCCAAGATCGAACAGGGGGCCAGCCCCAGCATTTT. It codes for CASSQDRTGGQPQHF.